The present T cell receptor (beta chain) was sequenced within a study of blood T cell repertoires in COVID-19. Study-wide background: COVID-19 samples, acute and convalescent, were from the United States, Italy and Spain. PBMCs, B-cell-depleted T cells, or T cells provided the cDNA or gDNA that made up the material.

V lost 4 bases and J 4 bases, leaving 17 bases between the germline ends. CDR3 length: 15 residues. CDR1 MGHRA and CDR2 YSYEKL come from the germline V gene. Assay used: immunoSEQ multiplex PCR; TCRdb lists only in-frame clones, some missing. Of around 160,000 clones listed, 65% to 85% are singletons. Participants were aged 18 to 89 years, lived in 24 US areas, and enrolled virtually. Participants' reported clinical history set cohort assignment. This sequence originates from a woman in her fifties or sixties who had recovered from COVID-19. This rearrangement joins TRBV4-1 to TRBJ2-7; weak D call: TRBD1 (5 bases). Sequencing used PBMCs or T cells enriched from blood (not recorded which). CDR3 sequence: CASSPLDTYLYEQYF. The CDR3 bases are TGCGCCAGCAGCCCATTGGACACATACCTTTACGAGCAGTACTTC.